This TCR beta chain was obtained from a study of blood T cell repertoires in COVID-19. Looking at the study overall: Whether acute or convalescent, the COVID-19 samples came from the United States, Italy and Spain. The cDNA or gDNA used as material had been derived from T cells, B-cell-depleted T cells, or PBMCs.

How the authors handled the data: Reference gene primer amplification yielded estimated nucleated cell counts. TCRdb's copy holds only in-frame clones and misses some; the assay was immunoSEQ multiplex PCR. For V, J and clone size, that table is used; D and trimming come from the DNA. Of about 83,000 clones detected, 87% appear once; the ten largest clones hold around 3%. Germline V gene lookup returns CDR1 MNHEY and CDR2 SVGEGT. This CDR3 has 17 residues. With 1 base clipped from V and 5 bases from J, the junction kept 6 bases outside the gene matches. The sequence was collected from a woman between 50 and 59 years old with active or convalescent COVID-19. The V and J genes are TRBV6-2 or TRBV6-3 and TRBJ1-5, with 12 nucleotides matching TRBD1. What was sequenced was peripheral blood. The CDR3 here is CASSYYGTGGGHQPQHF. DNA of the CDR3: TGTGCCAGCAGTTACTACGGGACAGGGGGCGGTCATCAGCCCCAGCATTTT.